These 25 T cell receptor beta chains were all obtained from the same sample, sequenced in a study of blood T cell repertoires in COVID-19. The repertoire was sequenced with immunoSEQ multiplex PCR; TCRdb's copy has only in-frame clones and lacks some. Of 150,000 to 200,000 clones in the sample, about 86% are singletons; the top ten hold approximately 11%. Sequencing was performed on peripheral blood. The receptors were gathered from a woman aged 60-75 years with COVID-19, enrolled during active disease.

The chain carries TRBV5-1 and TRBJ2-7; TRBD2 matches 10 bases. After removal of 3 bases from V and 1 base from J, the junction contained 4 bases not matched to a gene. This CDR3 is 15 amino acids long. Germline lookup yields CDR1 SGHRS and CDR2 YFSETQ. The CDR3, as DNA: TGCGCCAGCAGCTCCGGACTAGCGGAATCCTACGAGCAGTACTTC. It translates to CASSSGLAESYEQYF.

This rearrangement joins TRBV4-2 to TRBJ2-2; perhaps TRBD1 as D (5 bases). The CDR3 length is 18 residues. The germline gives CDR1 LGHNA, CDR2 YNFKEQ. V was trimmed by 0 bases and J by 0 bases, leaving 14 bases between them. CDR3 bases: TGTGCCAGCAGCCAAGATCTGGGGCTACCGGCGAACACCGGGGAGCTGTTTTTT. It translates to CASSQDLGLPANTGELFF.

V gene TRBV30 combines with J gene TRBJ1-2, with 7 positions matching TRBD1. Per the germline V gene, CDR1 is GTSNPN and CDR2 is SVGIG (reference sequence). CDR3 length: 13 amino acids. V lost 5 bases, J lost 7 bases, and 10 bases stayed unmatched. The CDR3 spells CAWSSTGEGGYTF. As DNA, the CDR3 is TGTGCCTGGTCCTCTACAGGGGAAGGTGGCTACACCTTC.

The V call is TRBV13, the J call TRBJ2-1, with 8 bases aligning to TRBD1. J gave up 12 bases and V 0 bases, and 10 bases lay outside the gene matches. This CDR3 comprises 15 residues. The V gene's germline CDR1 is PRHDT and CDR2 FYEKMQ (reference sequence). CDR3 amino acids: CASSLGGRTGRTQFF. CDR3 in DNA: TGTGCCAGCAGCTTAGGAGGAAGGACAGGGAGGACGCAGTTCTTC.

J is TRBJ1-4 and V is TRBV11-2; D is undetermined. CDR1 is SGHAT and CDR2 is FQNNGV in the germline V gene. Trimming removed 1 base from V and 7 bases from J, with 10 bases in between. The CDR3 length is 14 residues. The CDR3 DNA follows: TGTGCCAGCAGCTTAGGGATTCGGGGTGAAAAACTGTTTTTT. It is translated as CASSLGIRGEKLFF.

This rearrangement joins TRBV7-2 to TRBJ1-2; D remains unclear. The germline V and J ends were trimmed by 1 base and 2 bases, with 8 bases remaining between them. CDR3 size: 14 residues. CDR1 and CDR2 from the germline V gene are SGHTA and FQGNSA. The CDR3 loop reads CASSLVVRNYGYTF. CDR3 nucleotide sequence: TGTGCCAGCAGCTTAGTAGTCAGGAACTATGGCTACACCTTC.

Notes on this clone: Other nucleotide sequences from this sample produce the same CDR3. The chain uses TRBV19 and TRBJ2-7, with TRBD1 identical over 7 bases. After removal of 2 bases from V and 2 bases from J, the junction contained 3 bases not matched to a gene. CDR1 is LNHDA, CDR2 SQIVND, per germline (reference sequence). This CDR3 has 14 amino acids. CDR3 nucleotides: TGTGCCAGTAGTATAAACAGGGGACCCTACGAGCAGTACTTC. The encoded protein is CASSINRGPYEQYF.

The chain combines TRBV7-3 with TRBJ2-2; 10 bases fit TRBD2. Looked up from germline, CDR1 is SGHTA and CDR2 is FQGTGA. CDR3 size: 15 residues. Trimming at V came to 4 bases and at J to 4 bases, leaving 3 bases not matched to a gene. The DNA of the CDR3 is TGTGCCAGCAGCTCGACTAGCGGGTTCACCGGGGAGCTGTTTTTT. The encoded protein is CASSSTSGFTGELFF.

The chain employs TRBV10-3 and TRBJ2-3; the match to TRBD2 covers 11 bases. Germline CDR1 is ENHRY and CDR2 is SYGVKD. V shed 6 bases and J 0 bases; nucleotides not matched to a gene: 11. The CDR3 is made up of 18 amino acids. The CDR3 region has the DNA TGTGCCATCAGCTCCGGGACTAGCGGATCAACTAGCACAGATACGCAGTATTTT. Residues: CAISSGTSGSTSTDTQYF.

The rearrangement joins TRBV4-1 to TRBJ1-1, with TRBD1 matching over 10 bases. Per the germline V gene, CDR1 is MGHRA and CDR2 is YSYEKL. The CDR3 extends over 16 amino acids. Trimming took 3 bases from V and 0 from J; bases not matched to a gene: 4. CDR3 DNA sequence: TGCGCCAGCAGCCACGGACAGGGGGGAGTGAACACTGAAGCTTTCTTT. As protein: CASSHGQGGVNTEAFF.

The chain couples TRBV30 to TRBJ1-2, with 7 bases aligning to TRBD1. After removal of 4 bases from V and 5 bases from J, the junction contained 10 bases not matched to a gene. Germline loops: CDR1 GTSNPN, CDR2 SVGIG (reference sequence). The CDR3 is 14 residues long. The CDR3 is CAWIADRVEYGYTF. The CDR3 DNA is TGTGCCTGGATCGCCGACAGGGTGGAGTATGGCTACACCTTC.

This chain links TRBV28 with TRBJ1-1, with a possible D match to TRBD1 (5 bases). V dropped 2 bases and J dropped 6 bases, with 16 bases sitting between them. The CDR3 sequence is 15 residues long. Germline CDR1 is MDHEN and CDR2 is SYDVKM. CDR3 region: CASSLGGSGEAEAFF. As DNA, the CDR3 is TGTGCCAGCAGTTTAGGGGGGTCAGGAGAGGCTGAAGCTTTCTTT.

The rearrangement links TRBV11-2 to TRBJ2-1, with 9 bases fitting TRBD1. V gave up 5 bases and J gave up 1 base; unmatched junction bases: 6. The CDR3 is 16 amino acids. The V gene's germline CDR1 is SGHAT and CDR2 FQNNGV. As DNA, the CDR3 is TGTGCCAGCAGCGTAATACAGGGGGCTTCCTACAATGAGCAGTTCTTC. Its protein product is CASSVIQGASYNEQFF. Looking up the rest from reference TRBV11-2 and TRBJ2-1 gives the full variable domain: EAGVAQSPRYKIIEKRQSVAFWCNPISGHATLYWYQQILGQGPKLLIQFQNNGVVDDSQLPKDRFSAERLKGVDSTLKIQPAKLEDSAVYLCASSVIQGASYNEQFFGPGTRLTVL.

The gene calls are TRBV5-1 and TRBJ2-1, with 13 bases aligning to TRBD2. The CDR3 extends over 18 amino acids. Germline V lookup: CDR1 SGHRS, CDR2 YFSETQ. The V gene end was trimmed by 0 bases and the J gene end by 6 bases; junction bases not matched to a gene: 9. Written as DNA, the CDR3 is TGCGCCAGCAGCTTGGGGGGCCTACTAGCGGGAGGGCCCAATGAGCAGTTCTTC. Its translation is CASSLGGLLAGGPNEQFF.

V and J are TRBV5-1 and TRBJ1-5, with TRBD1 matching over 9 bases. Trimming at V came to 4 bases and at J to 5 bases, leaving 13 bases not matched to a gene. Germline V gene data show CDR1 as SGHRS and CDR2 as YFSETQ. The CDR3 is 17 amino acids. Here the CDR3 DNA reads TGCGCCAGCAGCCCCGGGACAGGGAAGTTGGGTGATCAGCCCCAGCATTTT. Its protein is CASSPGTGKLGDQPQHF.

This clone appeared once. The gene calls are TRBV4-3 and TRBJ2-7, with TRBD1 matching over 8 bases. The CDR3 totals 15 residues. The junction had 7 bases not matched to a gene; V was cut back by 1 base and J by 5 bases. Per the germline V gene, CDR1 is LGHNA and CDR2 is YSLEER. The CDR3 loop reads CASSQATGGPNEQYF. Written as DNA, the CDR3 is TGCGCCAGCAGCCAAGCCACAGGGGGACCCAACGAGCAGTACTTC.

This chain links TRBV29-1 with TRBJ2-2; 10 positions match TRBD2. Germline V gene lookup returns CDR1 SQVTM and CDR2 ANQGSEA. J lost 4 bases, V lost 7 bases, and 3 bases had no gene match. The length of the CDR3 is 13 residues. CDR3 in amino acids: CSGVAGGTGELFF. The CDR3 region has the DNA TGCAGCGGGGTAGCGGGAGGCACCGGGGAGCTGTTTTTT.

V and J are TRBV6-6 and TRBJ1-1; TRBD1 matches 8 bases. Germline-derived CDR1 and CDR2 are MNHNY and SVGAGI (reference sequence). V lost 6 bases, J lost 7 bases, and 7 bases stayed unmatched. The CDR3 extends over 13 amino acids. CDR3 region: CASSDRGQGEAFF. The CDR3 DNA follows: TGTGCCAGCAGCGACAGGGGCCAGGGTGAAGCTTTCTTT.

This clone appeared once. CDR3 in amino acids: CASSRRTGVNYGYTF. In nucleotides, the CDR3 is TGTGCCAGCAGTAGGAGGACGGGAGTTAACTATGGCTACACCTTC. The gene calls are TRBV6-2 or TRBV6-3 and TRBJ1-2; D uncertain. Germline CDR1 reads MNHEY; CDR2 reads SVGEGT. CDR3 size: 15 residues. Trimming removed 5 bases at V and 1 base at J, with 14 bases between.

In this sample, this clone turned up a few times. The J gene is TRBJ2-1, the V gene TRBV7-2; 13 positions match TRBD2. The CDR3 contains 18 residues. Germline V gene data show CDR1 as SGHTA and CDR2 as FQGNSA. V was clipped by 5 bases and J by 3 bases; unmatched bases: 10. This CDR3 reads CASSRFVTSGRFYNEQFF. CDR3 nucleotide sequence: TGTGCCAGCAGCCGGTTCGTGACTAGCGGGAGGTTCTACAATGAGCAGTTCTTC.

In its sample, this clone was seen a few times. CDR3 DNA sequence: TGTGCCATCACAAGCGGGAGTGGCAATGAGCAGTTCTTC. Translation: CAITSGSGNEQFF. The rearrangement uses TRBV10-3 and TRBJ2-1, with 8 bases lining up with TRBD2. The CDR3 covers 13 residues. Germline V lookup: CDR1 ENHRY, CDR2 SYGVKD. With 7 bases clipped from V and 6 bases from J, the junction kept 5 bases outside the gene matches.

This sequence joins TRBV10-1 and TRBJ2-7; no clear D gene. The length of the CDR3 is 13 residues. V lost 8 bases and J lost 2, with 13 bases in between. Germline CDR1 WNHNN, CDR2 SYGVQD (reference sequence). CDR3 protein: CASSRGEAYEQYF. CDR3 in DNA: TGCGCCAGCTCACGCGGAGAAGCCTACGAGCAGTACTTC.

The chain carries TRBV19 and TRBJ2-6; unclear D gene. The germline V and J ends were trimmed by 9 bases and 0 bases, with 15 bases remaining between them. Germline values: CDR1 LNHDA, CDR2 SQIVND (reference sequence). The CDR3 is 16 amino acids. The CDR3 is CASTPGFYSGANVLTF. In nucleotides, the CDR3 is TGTGCCAGCACCCCGGGTTTCTACTCTGGGGCCAACGTCCTGACTTTC.

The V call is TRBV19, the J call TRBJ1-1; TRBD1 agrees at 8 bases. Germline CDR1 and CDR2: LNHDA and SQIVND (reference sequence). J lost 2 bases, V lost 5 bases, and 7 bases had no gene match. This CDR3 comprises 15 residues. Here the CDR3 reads CASSHTGTGNTEAFF. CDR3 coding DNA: TGTGCCAGTAGTCATACCGGGACAGGTAACACTGAAGCTTTCTTT.

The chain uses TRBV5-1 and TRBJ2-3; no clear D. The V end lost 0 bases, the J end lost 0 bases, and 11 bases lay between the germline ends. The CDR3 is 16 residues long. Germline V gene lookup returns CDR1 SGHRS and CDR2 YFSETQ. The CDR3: CASSLVGFGSTDTQYF. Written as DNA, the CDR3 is TGCGCCAGCAGCTTGGTCGGGTTCGGGAGCACAGATACGCAGTATTTT.